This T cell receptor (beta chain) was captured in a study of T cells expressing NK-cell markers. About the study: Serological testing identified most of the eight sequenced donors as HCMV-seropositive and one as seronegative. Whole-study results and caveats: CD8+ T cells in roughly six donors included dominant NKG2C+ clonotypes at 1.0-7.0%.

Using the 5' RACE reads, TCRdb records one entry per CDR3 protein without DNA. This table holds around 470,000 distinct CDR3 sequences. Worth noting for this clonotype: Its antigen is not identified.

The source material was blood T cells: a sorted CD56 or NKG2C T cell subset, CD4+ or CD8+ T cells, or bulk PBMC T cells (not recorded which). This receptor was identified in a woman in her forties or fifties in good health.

The CDR3 region is CASSVGTPGVLAKNIQYF. The chain links TRBV9 to TRBJ2-4; TCRdb lists TRBD1, though no DNA is available to test this call. CDR1 is SGDLS and CDR2 is YYNGEE in the germline V gene. The CDR3 is made up of 18 amino acids.